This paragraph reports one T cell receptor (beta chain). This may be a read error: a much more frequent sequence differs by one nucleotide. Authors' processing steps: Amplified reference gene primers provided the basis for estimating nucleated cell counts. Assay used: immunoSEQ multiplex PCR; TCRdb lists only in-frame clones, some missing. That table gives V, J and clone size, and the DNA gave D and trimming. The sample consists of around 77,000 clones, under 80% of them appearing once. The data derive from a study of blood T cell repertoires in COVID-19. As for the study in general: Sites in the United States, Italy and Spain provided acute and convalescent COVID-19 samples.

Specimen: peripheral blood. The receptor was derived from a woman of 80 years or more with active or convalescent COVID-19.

CDR3 nucleotides: TGTGCCAACAGTTTAATACTCCTCGGGGAGCTGTTTTTT. Amino acids: CANSLILLGELFF. The chain uses TRBV12-3 or TRBV12-4 and TRBJ2-2; D gene ambiguous. The CDR3 runs 13 residues.